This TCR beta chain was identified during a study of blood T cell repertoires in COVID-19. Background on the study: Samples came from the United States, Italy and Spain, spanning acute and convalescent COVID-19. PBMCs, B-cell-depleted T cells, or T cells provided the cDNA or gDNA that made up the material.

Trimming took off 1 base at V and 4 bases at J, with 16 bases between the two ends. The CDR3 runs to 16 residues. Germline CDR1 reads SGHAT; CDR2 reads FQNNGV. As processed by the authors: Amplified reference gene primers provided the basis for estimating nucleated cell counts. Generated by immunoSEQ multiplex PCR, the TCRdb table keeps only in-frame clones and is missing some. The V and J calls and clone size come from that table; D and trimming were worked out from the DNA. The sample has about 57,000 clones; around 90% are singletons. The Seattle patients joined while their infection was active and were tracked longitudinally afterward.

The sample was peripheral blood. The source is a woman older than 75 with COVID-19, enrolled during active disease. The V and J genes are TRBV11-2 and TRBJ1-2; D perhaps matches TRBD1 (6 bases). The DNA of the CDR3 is TGTGCCAGCAGCTTAGCCTTACAGGGTCCCGGCTATGGCTACACCTTC. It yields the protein CASSLALQGPGYGYTF.